This is a list of T cell receptor beta chains from one sample in a study of blood T cell repertoires in COVID-19. Libraries were prepared by immunoSEQ multiplex PCR; TCRdb keeps only in-frame clonotypes and omits some of them. The table lists over 130,000 clones, about nine tenths of them singletons, with 2.5% to 3% in the top ten. Sequenced sample: peripheral blood. The receptors shown here come from a human donor with COVID-19, enrolled during active disease. The donor label of this sample is uncertain. The CDR3 runs from the conserved cysteine through the conserved F or W. Fields, in order: CDR3 DNA, CDR3 protein, clone size, V gene, J gene, D gene. D genes are given only for firm matches. Clone size, where shown, is once, few, many, or a class for clones that have expanded.

DNA: TGTGCCATCTGGGACAGGTCTAACTATGGCTACACCTTC
CDR3: CAIWDRSNYGYTF
size: -
V: TRBV19
J: TRBJ1-2
D: TRBD1

DNA: TGTGCCAGCAGCTTGGTTCCCTCTGGGGGGGATGGCTACACCTTC
CDR3: CASSLVPSGGDGYTF
size: -
V: TRBV5-6
J: TRBJ1-2
D: -

DNA: TGTGCCAGCAGCTTAGAGGGAGGGACTGAAGCTTTCTTT
CDR3: CASSLEGGTEAFF
size: -
V: TRBV5-5
J: TRBJ1-1
D: -

DNA: TGTGCCAGCTCACCACCGCAGCAGGGCCCCTATGGCTACACCTTC
CDR3: CASSPPQQGPYGYTF
size: -
V: TRBV18
J: TRBJ1-2
D: -

DNA: TGTGCCAGCCGACTGGAGGGCGGTCAGCCCCAGCATTTT
CDR3: CASRLEGGQPQHF
size: -
V: TRBV27
J: TRBJ1-5
D: -

DNA: TGTGCCAGTAATAAGGGGGCGAACACTGAAGCTTTCTTT
CDR3: CASNKGANTEAFF
size: -
V: TRBV19
J: TRBJ1-1
D: TRBD1

DNA: TGTGCCAGCAGACGAGGAGAGGGTGAGACCCAGTACTTC
CDR3: CASRRGEGETQYF
size: -
V: TRBV7-9
J: TRBJ2-5
D: -

DNA: TGTGCCAGCAGTGACAGGGGGCCCAACTATGGCTACACCTTC
CDR3: CASSDRGPNYGYTF
size: once
V: TRBV27
J: TRBJ1-2
D: TRBD1

DNA: TGTGCCAGCAGCTTGGCGGGCTATGGCTACACCTTC
CDR3: CASSLAGYGYTF
size: -
V: TRBV5-4
J: TRBJ1-2
D: -

DNA: TGTGCTAGTGGTTTGTCCCAGGGGGCGGCTGGGGCCAACGTCCTGACTTTC
CDR3: CASGLSQGAAGANVLTF
size: -
V: TRBV12-5
J: TRBJ2-6
D: TRBD1